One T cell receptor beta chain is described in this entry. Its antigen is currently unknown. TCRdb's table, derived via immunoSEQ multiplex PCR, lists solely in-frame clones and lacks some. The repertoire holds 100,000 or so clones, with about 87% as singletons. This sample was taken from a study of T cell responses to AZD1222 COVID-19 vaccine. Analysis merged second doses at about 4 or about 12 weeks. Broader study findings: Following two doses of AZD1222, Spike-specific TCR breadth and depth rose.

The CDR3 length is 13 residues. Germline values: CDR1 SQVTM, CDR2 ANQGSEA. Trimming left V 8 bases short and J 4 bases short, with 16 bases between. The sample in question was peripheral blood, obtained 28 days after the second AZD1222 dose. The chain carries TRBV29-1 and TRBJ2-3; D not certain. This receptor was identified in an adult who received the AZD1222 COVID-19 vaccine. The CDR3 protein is CSSDARSADTQYF. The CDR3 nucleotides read TGCAGCTCCGACGCCAGGTCCGCAGATACGCAGTATTTT.